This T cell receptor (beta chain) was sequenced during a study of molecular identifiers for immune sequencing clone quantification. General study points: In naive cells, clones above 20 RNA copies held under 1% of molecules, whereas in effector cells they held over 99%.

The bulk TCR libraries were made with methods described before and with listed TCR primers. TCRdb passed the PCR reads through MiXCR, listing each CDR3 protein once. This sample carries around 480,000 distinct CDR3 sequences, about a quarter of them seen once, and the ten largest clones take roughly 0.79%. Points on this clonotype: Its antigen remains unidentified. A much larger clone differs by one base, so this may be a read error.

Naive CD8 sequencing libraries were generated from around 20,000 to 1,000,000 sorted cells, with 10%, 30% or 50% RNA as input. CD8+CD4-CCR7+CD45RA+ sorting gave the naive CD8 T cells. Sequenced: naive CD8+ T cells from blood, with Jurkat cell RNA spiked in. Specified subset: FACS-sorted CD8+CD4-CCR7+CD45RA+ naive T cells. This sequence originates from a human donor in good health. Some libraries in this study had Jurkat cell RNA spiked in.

CDR3 in amino acids: CASGPTIAGGGADTQYF. CDR3 nucleotide sequence: TGTGCCAGCGGCCCCACTATAGCGGGAGGCGGTGCAGATACGCAGTATTTT. The chain is built from TRBV12-3 or TRBV12-4 and TRBJ2-3, with 10 bases lining up with TRBD2. J gave up 4 bases and V 8 bases, and 15 bases lay outside the gene matches. The CDR3 sequence is 17 residues long.